This TCR beta chain was recovered during a study of identical twins. Study results and caveats: One should note that invariant MAIT and iNKT cells could partly confound zero-insertion analyses. Beta clonotypes that were abundant in cord blood contained fewer insertions, a pattern absent from memory repertoires.

cDNA molecules carried unique molecular identifiers, and template switching added a universal primer site. TCRdb re-called the 5' RACE reads with MiXCR, one entry per CDR3 protein. The sample lists 150,000 or so distinct CDR3 sequences, 3% to 4.5% seen once, with around 8.1% in the top ten. The CDR3 runs 13 residues. Germline CDR1 LGHNA, CDR2 YSLEER. Trimming removed 4 bases from V and 6 bases from J, with 9 bases in between. This clonotype was observed at least ten times. Its specificity is not known. V and J are TRBV4-3 and TRBJ2-2; D remains ambiguous. Sequencing used memory T cells sorted from blood. The sequence was collected from a young man in good health. The CDR3 DNA reads as TGCGCCAGCAGCCCTCAGACCCCCGGGGAGCTGTTTTTT. Translating it yields CASSPQTPGELFF.